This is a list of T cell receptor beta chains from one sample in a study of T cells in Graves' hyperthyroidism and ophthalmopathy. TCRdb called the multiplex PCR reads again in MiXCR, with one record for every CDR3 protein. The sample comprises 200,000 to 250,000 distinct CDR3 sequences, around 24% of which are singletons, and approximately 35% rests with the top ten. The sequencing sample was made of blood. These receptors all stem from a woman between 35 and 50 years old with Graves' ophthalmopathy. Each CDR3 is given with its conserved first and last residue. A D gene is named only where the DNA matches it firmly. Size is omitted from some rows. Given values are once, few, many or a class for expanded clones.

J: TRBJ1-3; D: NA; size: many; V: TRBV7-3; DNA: TGTGCCAGCAGTCTCACAGGGTCTGGAAACACCATATATTTT; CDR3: CASSLTGSGNTIYF
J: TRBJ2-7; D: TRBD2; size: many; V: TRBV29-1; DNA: TGCAGCGTCTCCCTAAGACTAGCTTTTTTTGGGTACGAGCAGTACTTC; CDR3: CSVSLRLAFFGYEQYF
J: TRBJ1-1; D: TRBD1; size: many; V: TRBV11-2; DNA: TGTGCCAGCAGCTTAGTCTGGGACAGCCATATGAACACTGAAGCTTTCTTT; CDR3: CASSLVWDSHMNTEAFF
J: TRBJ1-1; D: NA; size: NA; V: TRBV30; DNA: TGTGCCTGGAGTGTAGGGGGGGGTAGAGGAACTGAAGCTTTCTTT; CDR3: CAWSVGGGRGTEAFF
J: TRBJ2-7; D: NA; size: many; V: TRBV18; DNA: TGTGCCAGCTCACCGGGCAGGCGCGACGAGCAGTACTTC; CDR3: CASSPGRRDEQYF
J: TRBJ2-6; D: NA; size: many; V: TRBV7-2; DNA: TGTGCCAGCAGCTTAGCTCCCCCGAATCTTCCTGGGGCCAACGTCCTGACTTTC; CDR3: CASSLAPPNLPGANVLTF
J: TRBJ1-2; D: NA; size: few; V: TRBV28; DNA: TGTGCCAGCAGTTCGGGTAGGGTCATTTATGGCTACACCTTC; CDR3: CASSSGRVIYGYTF
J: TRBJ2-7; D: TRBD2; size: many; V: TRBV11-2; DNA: TGTGCCAGCAGCACTTATGCTAGCGGGAGGTCCTACGAGCAGTACTTC; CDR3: CASSTYASGRSYEQYF
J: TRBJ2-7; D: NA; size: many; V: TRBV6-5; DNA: TGTGCCAGCAGTACCACCGGGACACCTTCCTACGAGCAGTACTTC; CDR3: CASSTTGTPSYEQYF
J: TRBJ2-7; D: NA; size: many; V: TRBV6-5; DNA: TGTGCCAGCAGTTACGATCGGGACGAGCAGTACTTC; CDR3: CASSYDRDEQYF
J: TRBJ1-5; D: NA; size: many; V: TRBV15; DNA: TGTGCCACCAGCAGAGACGGGCAGCCCCAGCATTTT; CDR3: CATSRDGQPQHF
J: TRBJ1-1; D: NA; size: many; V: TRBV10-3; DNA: TGTGCCATCAGTGAGTCGCGGGGGCGAGCTGAAGCTTTCTTT; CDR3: CAISESRGRAEAFF
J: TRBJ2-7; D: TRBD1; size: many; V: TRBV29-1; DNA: TGCAGCGTTGAGGGACAGGGGAACGGGGAGCAGTACTTC; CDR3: CSVEGQGNGEQYF
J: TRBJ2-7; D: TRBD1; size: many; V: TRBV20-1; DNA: TGCAGTGCTAGAGATCCCAGTACAGGGGGTCCCCCCTACGAGCAGTACTTC; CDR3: CSARDPSTGGPPYEQYF
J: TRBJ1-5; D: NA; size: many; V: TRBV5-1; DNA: TGCGCCAGCCGACCGGATTCTAGCAATCAGCCCCAGCATTTT; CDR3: CASRPDSSNQPQHF
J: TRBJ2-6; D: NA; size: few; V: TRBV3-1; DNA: TGTGCCAGCAGCCAAGAAGGTGTCTACACCCGCTCTGGGGCCAACGTCCTGACTTTC; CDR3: CASSQEGVYTRSGANVLTF
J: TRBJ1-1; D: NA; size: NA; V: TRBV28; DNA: TGTGCCAGCAGTTCTCCTCCAGTCTGGAGGACTGAAGCTTTCTTT; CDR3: CASSSPPVWRTEAFF
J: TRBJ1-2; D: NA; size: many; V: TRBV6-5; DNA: TGTGCCAGCAGCTCGGTGACAGGCCCTTATGGCTACACCTTC; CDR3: CASSSVTGPYGYTF
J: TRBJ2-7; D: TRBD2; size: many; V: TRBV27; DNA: TGTGCCAGCAGTTCTCTAGCGGGTAACTCCTACGAGCAGTACTTC; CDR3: CASSSLAGNSYEQYF
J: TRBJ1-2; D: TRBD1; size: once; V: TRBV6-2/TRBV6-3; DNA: TGTGCCAGCAGTTACGACGGGACAGTTTATGGCTACACCTTC; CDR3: CASSYDGTVYGYTF
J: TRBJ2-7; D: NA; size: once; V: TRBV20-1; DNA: TGCAGTGCTAGAGGAGGACAGTTCTCCTACGAGCAGTACTTC; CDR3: CSARGGQFSYEQYF
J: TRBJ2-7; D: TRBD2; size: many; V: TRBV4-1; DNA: TGCGCCAGCAGCGCAACGACTAGCGGGAGTTCTTACGAGCAGTACTTC; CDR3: CASSATTSGSSYEQYF
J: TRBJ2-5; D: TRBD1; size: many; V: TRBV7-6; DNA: TGTGCCAGCAGAGCGGGACAGGGGGGTGTCGACCAGTACTTC; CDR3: CASRAGQGGVDQYF
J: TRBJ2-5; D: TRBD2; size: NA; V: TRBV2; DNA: TGTGCCAGCAGTGATGGGAGCGGGGGACTCCAAGAGACCCAGTACTTC; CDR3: CASSDGSGGLQETQYF
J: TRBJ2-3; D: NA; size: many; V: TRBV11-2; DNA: TGTGCCAGCAGCTTGAGTAGTGGGTGGGGAGATACGCAGTATTTT; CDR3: CASSLSSGWGDTQYF
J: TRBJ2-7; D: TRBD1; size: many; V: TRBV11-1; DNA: TGTGCCAGCAGCTTTCTCCGGGACAGGGCGGACGAGCAGTACTTC; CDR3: CASSFLRDRADEQYF
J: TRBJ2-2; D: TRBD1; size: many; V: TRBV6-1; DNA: TGTGCCAGCAGACTAATCGGGACAGGAGCAAACACCGGGGAGCTGTTTTTT; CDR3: CASRLIGTGANTGELFF
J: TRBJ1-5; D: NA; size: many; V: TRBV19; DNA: TGTGCCAGTAGTACAGATCCTACTAGCAATCAGCCCCAGCATTTT; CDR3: CASSTDPTSNQPQHF